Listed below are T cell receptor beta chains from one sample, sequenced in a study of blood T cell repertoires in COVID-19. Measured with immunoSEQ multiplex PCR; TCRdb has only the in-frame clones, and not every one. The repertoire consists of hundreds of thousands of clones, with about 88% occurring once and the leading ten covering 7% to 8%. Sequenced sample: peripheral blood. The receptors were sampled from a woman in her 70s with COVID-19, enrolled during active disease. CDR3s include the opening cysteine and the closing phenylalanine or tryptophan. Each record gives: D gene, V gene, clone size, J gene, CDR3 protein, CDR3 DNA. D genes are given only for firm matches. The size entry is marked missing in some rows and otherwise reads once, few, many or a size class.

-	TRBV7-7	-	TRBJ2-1	CASSPGRGSDEQFF	TGTGCCAGCAGTCCGGGGAGGGGGTCAGATGAGCAGTTCTTC
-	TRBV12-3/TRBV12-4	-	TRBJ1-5	CASSLRDNQPQHF	TGTGCCAGCAGCCTACGGGACAATCAGCCCCAGCATTTT
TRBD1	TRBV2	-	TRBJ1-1	CASSWTTGDTEAFF	TGTGCCAGCAGTTGGACGACAGGGGACACTGAAGCTTTCTTT
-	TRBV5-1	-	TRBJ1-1	CASSLEGALNTEAFF	TGCGCCAGCAGCTTGGAAGGGGCCCTAAACACTGAAGCTTTCTTT
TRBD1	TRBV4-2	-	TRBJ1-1	CASSQDGTGAPGGAFF	TGTGCCAGCAGCCAAGATGGGACAGGGGCACCAGGAGGAGCTTTCTTT
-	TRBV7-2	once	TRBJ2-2	CASSLGGSGTGELFF	TGTGCCAGCAGCTTAGGAGGGTCGGGCACCGGGGAGCTGTTTTTT
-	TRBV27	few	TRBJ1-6	CASSFGRQLAGSPLHF	TGTGCCAGCAGTTTCGGCAGGCAGCTCGCGGGTTCACCCCTCCACTTT
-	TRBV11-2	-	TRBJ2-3	CASRATPGTDTQYF	TGTGCCAGCAGGGCAACCCCTGGTACAGATACGCAGTATTTT
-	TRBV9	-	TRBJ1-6	CASSPWGGNNSPLHF	TGTGCCAGCAGCCCCTGGGGGGGGAATAATTCACCCCTCCACTTT
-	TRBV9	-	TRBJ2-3	CASSPRGLLSSTDTQYF	TGTGCCAGCAGCCCACGAGGTTTATTATCTAGCACAGATACGCAGTATTTT
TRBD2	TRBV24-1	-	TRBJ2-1	CATSDSLAGAYNEQFF	TGTGCCACCAGTGACTCACTAGCGGGGGCCTACAATGAGCAGTTCTTC
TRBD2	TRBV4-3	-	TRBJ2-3	CASSQDGGAKDTQYF	TGCGCCAGCAGCCAAGACGGGGGGGCCAAAGATACGCAGTATTTT
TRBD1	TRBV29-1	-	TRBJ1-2	CSVAQPTGTNYGYTF	TGCAGCGTTGCCCAACCGACAGGGACCAACTATGGCTACACCTTC
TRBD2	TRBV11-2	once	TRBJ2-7	CASSVAGTTYEQYF	TGTGCCAGCAGCGTGGCAGGGACTACCTACGAGCAGTACTTC
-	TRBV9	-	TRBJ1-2	CASSPRDTINYGYTF	TGTGCCAGCAGCCCCCGGGACACTATTAACTATGGCTACACCTTC
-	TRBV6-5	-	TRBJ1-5	CASRRDGNFNQPQHF	TGTGCCAGCAGGCGGGACGGAAACTTCAATCAGCCCCAGCATTTT
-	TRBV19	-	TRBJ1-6	CASRGGGSPLHF	TGTGCCTCCCGCGGGGGTGGATCACCCCTCCACTTT
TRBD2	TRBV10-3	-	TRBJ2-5	CAIRGGGFHQETQYF	TGTGCCATCAGGGGCGGGGGGTTCCATCAAGAGACCCAGTACTTC
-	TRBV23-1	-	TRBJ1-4	CASSQTTKGVPNEKLFF	TGCGCCAGCAGTCAGACGACGAAGGGGGTTCCCAATGAAAAACTGTTTTTT
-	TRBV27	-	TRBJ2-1	CASSPYSYNEQFF	TGTGCCAGCAGTCCTTACTCCTACAATGAGCAGTTCTTC
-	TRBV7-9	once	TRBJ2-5	CASSPTQSETQYF	TGTGCCAGCAGCCCTACTCAATCGGAGACCCAGTACTTC
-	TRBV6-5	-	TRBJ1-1	CASSYSERGWDTEAFF	TGTGCCAGCAGTTACTCGGAACGGGGGTGGGACACTGAAGCTTTCTTT
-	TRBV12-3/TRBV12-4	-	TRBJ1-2	CASSLQGHYGYTF	TGTGCCTCGTCCCTGCAGGGGCACTATGGCTACACCTTC
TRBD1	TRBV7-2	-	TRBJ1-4	CATRGGLIGEKLFF	TGTGCCACCAGGGGGGGGCTTATCGGCGAAAAACTGTTTTTT
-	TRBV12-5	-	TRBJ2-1	CASGGAGRNEQFF	TGTGCTAGTGGAGGGGCGGGACGCAATGAGCAGTTCTTC
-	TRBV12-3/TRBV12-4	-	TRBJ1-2	CASSTTVNYGYTF	TGTGCCAGCAGTACCACAGTGAACTATGGCTACACCTTC
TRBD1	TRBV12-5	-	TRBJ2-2	CASGSGQAPGELFF	TGTGCTAGTGGTTCCGGACAGGCCCCCGGGGAGCTGTTTTTT
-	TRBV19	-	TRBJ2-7	CASSIGTSGVYEQYF	TGTGCCAGTAGTATAGGTACATCGGGTGTATACGAGCAGTACTTC
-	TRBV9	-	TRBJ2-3	CASGLGGAENTQYF	TGTGCCAGCGGACTAGGGGGGGCCGAAAATACGCAGTATTTT
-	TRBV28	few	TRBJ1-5	CASSVYNRYSNQPQHF	TGTGCCAGCAGCGTGTACAACAGGTATAGCAATCAGCCCCAGCATTTT
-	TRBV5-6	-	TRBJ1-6	CASTRGGMAYNSPLHF	TGTGCCAGCACAAGGGGGGGGATGGCCTATAATTCACCCCTCCACTTT
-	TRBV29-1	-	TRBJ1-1	CSVVGGTEAFF	TGCAGCGTTGTGGGGGGCACTGAAGCTTTCTTT